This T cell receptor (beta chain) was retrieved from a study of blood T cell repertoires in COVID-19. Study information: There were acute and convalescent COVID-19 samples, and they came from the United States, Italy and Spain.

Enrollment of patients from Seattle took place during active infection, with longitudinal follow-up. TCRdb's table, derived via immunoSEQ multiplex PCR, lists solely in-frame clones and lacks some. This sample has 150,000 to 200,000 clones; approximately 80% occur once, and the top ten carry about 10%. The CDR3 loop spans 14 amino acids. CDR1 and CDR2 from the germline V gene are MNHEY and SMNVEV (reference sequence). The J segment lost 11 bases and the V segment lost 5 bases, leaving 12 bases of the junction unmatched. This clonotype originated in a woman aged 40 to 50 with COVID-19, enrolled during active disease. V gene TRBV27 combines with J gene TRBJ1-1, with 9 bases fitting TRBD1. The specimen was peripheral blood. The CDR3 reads CASSLGPGTGRAFF. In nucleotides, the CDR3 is TGTGCCAGCAGTCTCGGTCCCGGGACAGGGCGGGCTTTCTTT.